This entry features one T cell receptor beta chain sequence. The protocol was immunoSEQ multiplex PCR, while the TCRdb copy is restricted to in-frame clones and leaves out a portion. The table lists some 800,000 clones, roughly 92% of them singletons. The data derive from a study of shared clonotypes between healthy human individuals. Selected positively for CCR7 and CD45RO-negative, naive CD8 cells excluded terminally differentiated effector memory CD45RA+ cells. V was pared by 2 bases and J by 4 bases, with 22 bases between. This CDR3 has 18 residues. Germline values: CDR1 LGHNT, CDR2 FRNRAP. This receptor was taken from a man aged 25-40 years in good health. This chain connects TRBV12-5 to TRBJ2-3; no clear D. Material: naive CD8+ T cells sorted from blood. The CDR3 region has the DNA TGTGCTAGTGGTTTGTCTACCCCCTTCCAAAGGCCGCCAGATACGCAGTATTTT. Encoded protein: CASGLSTPFQRPPDTQYF.